This T cell receptor beta chain appears in the sequencing data of a study of human T cells and chemical hapten exposure. Individual cDNA molecules (in the library) carried attached unique molecular identifiers. Each CDR3 protein is one row after TCRdb ran MiXCR on the RACE reads. Of 100,000 to 150,000 distinct CDR3 sequences listed, roughly 9.5% are singletons. In this sample, this clonotype turned up many times. Time point of the sample: healthy volunteer bleed at 2 weeks. Whole blood that had not been fractionated was the source of extracted total RNA. Trimming pared 3 bases from V and 7 bases from J, leaving 4 bases between. This CDR3 comprises 11 residues. CDR1 is SGHTA, CDR2 FQGNSA, per germline.

The clonotype originates from a male donor in good health. Some clones in this sample may be carry-over from other donors' samples. Sequences were obtained from whole blood. This chain connects TRBV7-2 to TRBJ2-1; D gene ambiguous. For the CDR3, the DNA is TGTGCCAGCAGCTTCGGTAATGAGCAGTTCTTC. Protein: CASSFGNEQFF.